One TCR beta chain is described in this entry. The antigen remains unidentified. Vbeta (60) and Jbeta (13) primers were used in the PCR. Sequencing was performed with immunoSEQ multiplex PCR; in TCRdb, only in-frame clones are kept and a portion is missing. This sample yields about 190,000 clones, of which 84% are seen a single time; about 0.24% belongs to the top ten. The sample originates from a study of cytomegalovirus exposure and HLA in healthy donors. Study in general: Some 80 million unique TCR sequences came from HLA-typed donors in an early release.

After removal of 5 bases from V and 5 bases from J, the junction contained 5 bases not matched to a gene. Germline CDR1 SGHAT, CDR2 FQNNGV. The CDR3 is 13 residues long. Study findings and constraints: Data from an earlier analysis indicated that most TCR beta V segments were productive either about 87% or about 30% of the time. V- and J-gene trimming of TCR beta was linked (in a later analysis) to a missense DCLRE1C variant.

This chain uses TRBV11-2 with TRBJ2-5, with 7 nucleotides matching TRBD1. The sequenced sample was PBMCs. This sequence was found in a boy younger than 18 in good health and CMV-seronegative. In nucleotides, the CDR3 is TGTGCCAGCAGCATGGGACAGTCGGAGACCCAGTACTTC. Encoded protein: CASSMGQSETQYF.